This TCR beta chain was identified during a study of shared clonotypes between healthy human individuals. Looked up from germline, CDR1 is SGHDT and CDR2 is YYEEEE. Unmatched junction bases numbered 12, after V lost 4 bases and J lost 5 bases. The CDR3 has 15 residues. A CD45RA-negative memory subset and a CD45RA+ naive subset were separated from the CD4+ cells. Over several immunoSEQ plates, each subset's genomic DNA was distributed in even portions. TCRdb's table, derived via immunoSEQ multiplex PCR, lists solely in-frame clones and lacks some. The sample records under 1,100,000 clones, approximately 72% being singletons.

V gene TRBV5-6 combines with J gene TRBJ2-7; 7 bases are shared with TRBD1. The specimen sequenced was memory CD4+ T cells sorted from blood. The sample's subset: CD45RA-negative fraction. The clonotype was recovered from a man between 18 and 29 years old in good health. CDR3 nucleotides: TGTGCCAGCAGCATATACGACAGGGACCTGGACGAGCAGTACTTC. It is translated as CASSIYDRDLDEQYF.